The table lists the clone carrying this T cell receptor beta chain with a few counts. Antigen unknown. The data are from a study of post-analysis software for immune sequencing data. TCR beta libraries were prepared from cDNA with unique molecular identifiers. TCRdb re-called the PCR reads through MiXCR, storing one row per CDR3 protein. The repertoire holds hundreds of thousands of distinct CDR3 sequences, with 39% as singletons. General observations from the study: Versus controls, multiple sclerosis patients showed significantly lower diversity (normalized Chao1). Under the F measure, samples that were prepared in one batch clustered strongly together. Patients used roughly five TRBV segments, including TRBV5-6, TRBV5-1 and TRBV20-1, more often than controls.

Trimming removed 3 bases from V and 3 bases from J, with 26 bases in between. The CDR3 covers 20 residues. Germline CDR1 is SGHVS and CDR2 is FNYEAQ. This chain links TRBV7-6 with TRBJ1-4, with D unclear. The specimen was blood. The clonotype comes from a girl aged 2 to 9 with multiple sclerosis. CDR3 nucleotide sequence: TGTGCCAGCAGCTTGCTAAATCCGAGACTGTGGACCCCCGCTAATGAAAAACTGTTTTTT. Translated, it gives CASSLLNPRLWTPANEKLFF.